This is a list of T cell receptor beta chains from one sample in a study of metastatic and nonmetastatic thyroid tumors. Via MiXCR, TCRdb re-called the PCR reads. The profile covers fewer than 40,000 clones, with about 17% appearing a single time and roughly 6.2% taken by the ten largest. The sequencing sample was made of blood. The receptors originated from a male donor with papillary thyroid cancer or a benign thyroid nodule (not recorded which). Some clones in this sample may be carry-over from other donors' samples. CDR3s leave out the opening cysteine and the closing phenylalanine or tryptophan. Fields, in order: clone size, D gene, J gene, V gene, CDR3 protein. D genes are given only for firm matches. Expanded clones are given a class, and other clones once, few, many or no size at all.

abundance: few
d_gene: TRBD1
j_gene: TRBJ1-3
v_gene: TRBV6-1
CDR3aa: ASIEFWQGASSGNTIY

abundance: many
d_gene: -
j_gene: TRBJ2-7
v_gene: TRBV4-1
CDR3aa: ASSQDSTSSSYEQY

abundance: many
d_gene: -
j_gene: TRBJ2-1
v_gene: TRBV19
CDR3aa: ASSPPGNVDEQF

abundance: -
d_gene: -
j_gene: TRBJ1-1
v_gene: TRBV7-9
CDR3aa: ASSLVVGGTEAF

abundance: many
d_gene: -
j_gene: TRBJ2-2
v_gene: TRBV10-1
CDR3aa: ASRMAETGELF

abundance: few
d_gene: TRBD2
j_gene: TRBJ2-4
v_gene: TRBV10-2
CDR3aa: ASRLAGGKNIQY

abundance: medium-sized
d_gene: -
j_gene: TRBJ2-7
v_gene: TRBV19
CDR3aa: ASSIAGEVSEQY

abundance: many
d_gene: TRBD1
j_gene: TRBJ1-2
v_gene: TRBV6-1
CDR3aa: ASESGGPIGGYT

abundance: many
d_gene: -
j_gene: TRBJ2-2
v_gene: TRBV12-3/TRBV12-4
CDR3aa: ASSPRGTGELF

abundance: many
d_gene: TRBD1
j_gene: TRBJ2-2
v_gene: TRBV29-1
CDR3aa: SVGGAGGVGTGELF

abundance: -
d_gene: -
j_gene: TRBJ1-1
v_gene: TRBV4-1
CDR3aa: ASSQGTRLNTEAF

abundance: -
d_gene: -
j_gene: TRBJ1-5
v_gene: TRBV5-4
CDR3aa: ASSSGYNQPQH

abundance: many
d_gene: TRBD2
j_gene: TRBJ2-5
v_gene: TRBV5-5
CDR3aa: ASRLAVETQY

abundance: many
d_gene: -
j_gene: TRBJ2-2
v_gene: TRBV6-5
CDR3aa: ASSYSTGELF

abundance: many
d_gene: -
j_gene: TRBJ1-2
v_gene: TRBV12-3/TRBV12-4
CDR3aa: ASSRVIGARDGYT

abundance: -
d_gene: TRBD1
j_gene: TRBJ1-2
v_gene: TRBV3-1
CDR3aa: ASSQGTGGARSYGYT

abundance: many
d_gene: -
j_gene: TRBJ2-1
v_gene: TRBV20-1
CDR3aa: SARDRVSYRSYNEQF

abundance: -
d_gene: -
j_gene: TRBJ2-2
v_gene: TRBV27
CDR3aa: ASRTTSGVTWELF

abundance: many
d_gene: TRBD1
j_gene: TRBJ2-7
v_gene: TRBV15
CDR3aa: ATSKEDRAEYEQY

abundance: many
d_gene: TRBD2
j_gene: TRBJ2-7
v_gene: TRBV18
CDR3aa: ASHEGTRGLEQY

abundance: many
d_gene: TRBD1
j_gene: TRBJ2-7
v_gene: TRBV20-1
CDR3aa: SARGVGTGDYEQY

abundance: -
d_gene: -
j_gene: TRBJ2-5
v_gene: TRBV5-1
CDR3aa: ASSTGKGGETQY

abundance: many
d_gene: TRBD1
j_gene: TRBJ2-7
v_gene: TRBV29-1
CDR3aa: SVNPGTGGSYEQY

abundance: few
d_gene: -
j_gene: TRBJ2-5
v_gene: TRBV6-9
CDR3aa: ASSSRGTQY

abundance: few
d_gene: -
j_gene: TRBJ2-1
v_gene: TRBV12-3/TRBV12-4
CDR3aa: ASSLGGYNEQF